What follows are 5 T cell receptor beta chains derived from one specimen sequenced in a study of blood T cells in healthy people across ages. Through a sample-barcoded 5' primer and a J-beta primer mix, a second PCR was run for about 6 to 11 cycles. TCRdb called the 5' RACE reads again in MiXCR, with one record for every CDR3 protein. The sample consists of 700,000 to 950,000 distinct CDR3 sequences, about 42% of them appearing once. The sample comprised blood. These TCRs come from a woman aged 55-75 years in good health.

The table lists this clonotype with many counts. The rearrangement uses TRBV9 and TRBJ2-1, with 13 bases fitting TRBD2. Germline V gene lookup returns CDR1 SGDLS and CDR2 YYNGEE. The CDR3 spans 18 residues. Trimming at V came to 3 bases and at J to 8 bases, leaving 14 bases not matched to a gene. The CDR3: CASSAPPTSGGYGDEQFF. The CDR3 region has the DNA TGTGCCAGCAGCGCACCTCCGACTAGCGGGGGGTATGGGGATGAGCAGTTCTTC.

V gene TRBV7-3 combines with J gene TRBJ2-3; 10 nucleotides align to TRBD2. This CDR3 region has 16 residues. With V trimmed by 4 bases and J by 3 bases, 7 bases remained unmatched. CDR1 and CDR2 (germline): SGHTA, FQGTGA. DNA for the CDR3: TGTGCCAGCAGCTCAAAGCGGGGGGGCGTGACAGATACGCAGTATTTT. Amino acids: CASSSKRGGVTDTQYF.

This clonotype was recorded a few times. The CDR3 protein is CSARDAQGYNEQFF. The CDR3 bases are TGCAGTGCTAGAGATGCCCAGGGCTACAATGAGCAGTTCTTC. This rearrangement joins TRBV20-1 to TRBJ2-1; TRBD1 might be the D (5 bases). The CDR3 has 14 amino acids. Germline CDR1 and CDR2: DFQATT and SNEGSKA (reference sequence). V was pared by 0 bases and J by 3 bases, with 9 bases between.

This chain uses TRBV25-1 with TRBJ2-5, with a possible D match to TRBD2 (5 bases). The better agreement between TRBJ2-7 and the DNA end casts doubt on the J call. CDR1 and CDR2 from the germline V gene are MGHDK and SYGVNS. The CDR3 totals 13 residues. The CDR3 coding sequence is TGTGCCAGCAGTGGGCGGGTCGGGTACGAGCAGTACTTC. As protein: CASSGRVGYEQYF.

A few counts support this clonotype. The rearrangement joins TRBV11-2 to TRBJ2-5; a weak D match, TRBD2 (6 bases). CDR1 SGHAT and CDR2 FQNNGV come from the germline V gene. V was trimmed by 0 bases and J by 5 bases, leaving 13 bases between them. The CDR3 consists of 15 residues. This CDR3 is CASSLDPPSVETQYF. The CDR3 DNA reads TGTGCCAGCAGCTTAGACCCCCCTAGCGTGGAGACCCAGTACTTC.